This TCR beta chain stems from a study of Graves' ophthalmopathy and Graves' hyperthyroidism. This clonotype was found many times. Its antigen is currently unknown. Per germline, CDR1 LNHDA and CDR2 SQIVND (reference sequence). Trimming took 3 bases from V and 5 from J, leaving 10 bases between them. The CDR3 spans 13 residues. The authors amplified TCR beta CDR3 regions, and they did so from RNA transcripts for repertoire sequencing. Following a first-round RT-PCR that used HTBI primers, a second-round multiplex PCR was carried out. TCRdb redid the calling of the multiplex PCR reads with MiXCR, one entry per CDR3 protein. Of a few hundred thousand distinct CDR3 sequences in the sample, about 40% were seen once. The study's findings and limits: A model of 13 signatures distinguished ophthalmopathy from stable hyperthyroidism at roughly 87% sensitivity and 81.08% specificity. Appearing in blood as well were most expanded thyroid clonotypes above 0.001 frequency.

The sample consisted of peripheral blood or thyroid tissue (not recorded which). This clonotype originated in an adult man with Graves' hyperthyroidism. The chain has TRBV19 and TRBJ2-5; D is unclear. The CDR3 is CASSMSRSETQYF. As DNA, the CDR3 is TGTGCCAGTAGTATGAGCCGGTCCGAGACCCAGTACTTC.